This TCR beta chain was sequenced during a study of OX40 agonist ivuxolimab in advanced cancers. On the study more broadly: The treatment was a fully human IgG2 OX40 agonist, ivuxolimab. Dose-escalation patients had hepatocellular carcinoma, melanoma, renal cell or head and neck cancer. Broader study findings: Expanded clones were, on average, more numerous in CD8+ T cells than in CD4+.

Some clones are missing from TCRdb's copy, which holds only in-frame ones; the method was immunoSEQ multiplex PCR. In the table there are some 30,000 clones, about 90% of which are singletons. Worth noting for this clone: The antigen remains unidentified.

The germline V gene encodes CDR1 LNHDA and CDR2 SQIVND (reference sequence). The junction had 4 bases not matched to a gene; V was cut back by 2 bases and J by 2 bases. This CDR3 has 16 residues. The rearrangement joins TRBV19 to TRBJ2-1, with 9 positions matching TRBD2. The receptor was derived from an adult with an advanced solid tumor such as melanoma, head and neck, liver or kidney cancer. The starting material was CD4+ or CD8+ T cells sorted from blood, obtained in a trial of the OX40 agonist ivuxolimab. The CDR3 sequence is CASSIFASGAYNEQFF. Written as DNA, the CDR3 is TGTGCCAGTAGTATATTCGCTAGCGGGGCCTACAATGAGCAGTTCTTC.